This T cell receptor beta chain came from a study of blood T cells in healthy people across ages. The wider study: About one barcoded beta molecule per two T cells was the capture yield of template switching. Study-level points and caveats: A strong correlation was found between TCR beta diversity and the percentage of naive T cells. The study found more naive CD4+ cells and higher diversity in long-lived than aged donors.

With V trimmed by 3 bases and J by 3 bases, 5 bases remained unmatched. This CDR3 has 16 residues. CDR1 is SEHNR, CDR2 FQNEAQ, per germline (reference sequence). A few counts support this clonotype. The target antigen is unknown. Primed by a sample-barcoded 5' primer and a J-beta primer mix, a second PCR proceeded for about 6 to 11 cycles. TCRdb called the 5' RACE reads again in MiXCR, with one record for every CDR3 protein. The sample has roughly 2 million distinct CDR3 sequences, approximately 50% seen once. The clonotype comes from a woman aged 40 to 49 in good health. The sample taken for sequencing was blood. The chain combines TRBV7-9 with TRBJ2-7, with TRBD2 matching over 13 bases. The CDR3 region has the DNA TGTGCCAGCAGCTTTACTAGCGGGGGGGGGTTCTACGAGCAGTACTTC. Protein sequence: CASSFTSGGGFYEQYF.